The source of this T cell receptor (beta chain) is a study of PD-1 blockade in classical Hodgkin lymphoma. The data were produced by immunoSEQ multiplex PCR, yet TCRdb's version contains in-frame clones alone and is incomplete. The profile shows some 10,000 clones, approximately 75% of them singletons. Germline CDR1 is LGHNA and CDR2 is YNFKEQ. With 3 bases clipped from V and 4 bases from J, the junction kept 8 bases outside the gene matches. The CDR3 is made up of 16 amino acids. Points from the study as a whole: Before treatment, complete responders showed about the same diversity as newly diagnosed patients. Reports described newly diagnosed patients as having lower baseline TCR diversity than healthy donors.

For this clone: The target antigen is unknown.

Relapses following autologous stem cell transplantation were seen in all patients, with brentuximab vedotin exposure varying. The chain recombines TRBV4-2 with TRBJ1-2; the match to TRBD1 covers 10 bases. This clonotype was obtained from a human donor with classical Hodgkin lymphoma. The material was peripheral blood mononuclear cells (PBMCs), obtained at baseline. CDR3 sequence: CASSQTGTGDGYGYTF. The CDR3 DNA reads TGTGCCAGCAGCCAGACCGGGACAGGGGATGGCTATGGCTACACCTTC.